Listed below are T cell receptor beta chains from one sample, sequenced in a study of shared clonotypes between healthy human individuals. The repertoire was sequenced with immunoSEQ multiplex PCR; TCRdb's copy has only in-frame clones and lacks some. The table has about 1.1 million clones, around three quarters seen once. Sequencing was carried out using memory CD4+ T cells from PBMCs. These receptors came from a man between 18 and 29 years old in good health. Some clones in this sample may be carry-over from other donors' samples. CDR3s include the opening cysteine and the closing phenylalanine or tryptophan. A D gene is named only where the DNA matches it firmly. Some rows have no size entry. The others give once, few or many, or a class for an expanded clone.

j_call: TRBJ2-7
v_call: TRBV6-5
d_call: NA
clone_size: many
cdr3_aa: CASSYSGGGLYEQYF
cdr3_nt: TGTGCCAGCAGTTACTCTGGGGGGGGCTTATACGAGCAGTACTTC

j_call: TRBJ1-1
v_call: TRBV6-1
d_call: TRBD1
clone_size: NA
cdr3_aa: CASRGQMNTEAFF
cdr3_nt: TGTGCCAGCAGGGGACAGATGAACACTGAAGCTTTCTTT

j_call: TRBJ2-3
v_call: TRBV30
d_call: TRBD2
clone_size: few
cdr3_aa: CAWSPGLAGGADTQYF
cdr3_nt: TGTGCCTGGAGTCCTGGACTAGCGGGGGGAGCAGATACGCAGTATTTT

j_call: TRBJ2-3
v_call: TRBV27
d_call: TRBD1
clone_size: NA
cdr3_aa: CASSRGGQAQYF
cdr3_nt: TGTGCCAGCAGTCGAGGGGGACAGGCGCAGTATTTT

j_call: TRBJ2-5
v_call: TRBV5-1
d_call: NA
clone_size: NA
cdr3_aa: CASSLWGEETQYF
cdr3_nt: TGCGCCAGCAGCTTGTGGGGAGAAGAGACCCAGTACTTC

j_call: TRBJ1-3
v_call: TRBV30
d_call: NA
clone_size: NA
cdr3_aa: CAWSVGYSGNTIYF
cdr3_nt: TGTGCCTGGAGTGTAGGCTACTCTGGAAACACCATATATTTT

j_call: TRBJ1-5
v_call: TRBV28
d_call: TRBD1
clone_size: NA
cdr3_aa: CASSFSGGGDSQPQHF
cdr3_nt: TGTGCCAGCAGTTTCTCCGGAGGGGGGGACAGTCAGCCCCAGCATTTT

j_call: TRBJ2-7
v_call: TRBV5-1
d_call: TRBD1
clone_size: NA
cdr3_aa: CASSRAGTGSYEQYF
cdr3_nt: TGCGCCAGCAGCAGAGCCGGGACAGGGAGCTACGAGCAGTACTTC

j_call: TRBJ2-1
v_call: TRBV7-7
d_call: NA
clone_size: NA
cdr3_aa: CASSPQGSSYNEQFF
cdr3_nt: TGTGCCAGCAGCCCCCAAGGGTCCTCCTACAATGAGCAGTTCTTC

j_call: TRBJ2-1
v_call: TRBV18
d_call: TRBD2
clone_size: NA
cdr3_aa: CASSPPSGIYNEQFF
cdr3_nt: TGTGCCAGCTCACCACCTAGCGGGATTTACAATGAGCAGTTCTTC

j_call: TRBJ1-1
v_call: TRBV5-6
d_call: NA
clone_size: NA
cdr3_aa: CASSVSRNTEAFF
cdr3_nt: TGTGCCAGCAGCGTTAGCAGGAACACTGAAGCTTTCTTT

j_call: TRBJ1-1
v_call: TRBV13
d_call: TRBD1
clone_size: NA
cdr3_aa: CASSPSTGGITEAFF
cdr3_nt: TGTGCCAGCAGCCCAAGTACAGGGGGCATCACTGAAGCTTTCTTT

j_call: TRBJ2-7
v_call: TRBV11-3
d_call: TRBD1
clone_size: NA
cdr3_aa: CASSLGGQGPYEQYF
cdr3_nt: TGTGCCAGCAGCTTAGGGGGACAGGGTCCCTACGAGCAGTACTTC

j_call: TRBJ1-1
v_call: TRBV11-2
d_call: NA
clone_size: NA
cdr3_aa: CASSSQPGFGAFF
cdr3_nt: TGTGCCAGCAGTTCGCAGCCGGGTTTTGGAGCTTTCTTT

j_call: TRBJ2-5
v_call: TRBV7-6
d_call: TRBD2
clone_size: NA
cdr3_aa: CASSFKASGRRETQYF
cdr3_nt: TGTGCCAGCAGCTTTAAAGCTAGCGGGAGGAGGGAGACCCAGTACTTC

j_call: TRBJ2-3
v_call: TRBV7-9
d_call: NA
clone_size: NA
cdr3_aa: CASRMSSTDTQYF
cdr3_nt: TGTGCCAGCCGCATGTCTAGCACAGATACGCAGTATTTT

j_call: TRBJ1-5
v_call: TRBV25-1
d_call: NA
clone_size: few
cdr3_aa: CATRDTPGAQHF
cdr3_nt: TGTGCCACCAGAGACACGCCGGGAGCCCAGCATTTT

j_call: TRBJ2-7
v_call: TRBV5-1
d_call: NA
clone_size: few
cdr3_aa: CASSLVDGALYEQYF
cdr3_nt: TGCGCCAGCAGCTTGGTTGATGGGGCGCTCTACGAGCAGTACTTC

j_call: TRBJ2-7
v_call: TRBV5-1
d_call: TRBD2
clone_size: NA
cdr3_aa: CASSLEASGINEQYF
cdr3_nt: TGCGCCAGCAGCTTGGAGGCTAGCGGGATCAACGAGCAGTACTTC

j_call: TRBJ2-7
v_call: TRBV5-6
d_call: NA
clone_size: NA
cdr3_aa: CASSLPSGGEQYF
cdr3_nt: TGTGCCAGCAGCTTACCTTCCGGGGGCGAGCAGTACTTC

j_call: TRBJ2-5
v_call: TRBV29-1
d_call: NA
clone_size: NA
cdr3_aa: CSVADRGQETQYF
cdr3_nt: TGCAGCGTGGCGGACAGAGGTCAAGAGACCCAGTACTTC

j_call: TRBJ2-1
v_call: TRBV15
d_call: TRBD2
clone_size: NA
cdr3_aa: CATSRGFWGTSGSGYNEQFF
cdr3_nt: TGTGCCACCAGCAGAGGATTTTGGGGGACTAGCGGGAGCGGGTACAATGAGCAGTTCTTC

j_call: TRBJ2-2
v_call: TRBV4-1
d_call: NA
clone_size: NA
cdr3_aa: CASSQDPTFGELFF
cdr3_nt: TGCGCCAGCAGCCAAGATCCGACGTTCGGGGAGCTGTTTTTT

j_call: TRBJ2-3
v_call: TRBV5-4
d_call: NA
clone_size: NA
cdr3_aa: CASSFPLVRDTQYF
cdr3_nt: TGTGCCAGCAGCTTCCCCTTAGTTCGGGATACGCAGTATTTT

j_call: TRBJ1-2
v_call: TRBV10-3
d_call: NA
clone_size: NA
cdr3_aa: CAISEGGHGYTF
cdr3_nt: TGTGCCATCAGTGAGGGGGGCCATGGCTACACCTTC

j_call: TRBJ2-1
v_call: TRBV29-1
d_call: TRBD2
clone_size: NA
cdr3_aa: CSVPGAGRPGSGSYNEQFF
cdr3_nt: TGCAGCGTCCCTGGGGCAGGACGCCCTGGAAGCGGGAGTTACAATGAGCAGTTCTTC

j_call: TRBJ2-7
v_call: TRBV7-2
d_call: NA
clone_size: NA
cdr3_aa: CASSVTASYEQYF
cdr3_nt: TGTGCCAGCTCCGTGACCGCCTCCTACGAGCAGTACTTC

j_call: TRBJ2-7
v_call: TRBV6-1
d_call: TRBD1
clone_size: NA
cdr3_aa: CASGQGASYEQYF
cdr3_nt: TGTGCCAGCGGACAGGGGGCTTCCTACGAGCAGTACTTC

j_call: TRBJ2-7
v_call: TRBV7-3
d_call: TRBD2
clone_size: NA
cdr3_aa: CASSLASSGTEQYF
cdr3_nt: TGTGCCAGCAGCTTAGCGAGTAGCGGGACCGAGCAGTACTTC

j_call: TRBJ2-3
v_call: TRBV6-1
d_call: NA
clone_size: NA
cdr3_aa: CASQDYLSGTQYF
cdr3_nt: TGTGCCAGCCAGGACTACCTTTCAGGAACGCAGTATTTT

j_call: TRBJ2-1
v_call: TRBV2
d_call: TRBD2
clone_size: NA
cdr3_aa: CASRVVGTTNNEQFF
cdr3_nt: TGTGCCAGCAGGGTAGTTGGGACTACTAACAATGAGCAGTTCTTC

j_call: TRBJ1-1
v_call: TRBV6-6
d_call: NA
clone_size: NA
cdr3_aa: CASSRSGTTAFF
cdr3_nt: TGTGCCAGCAGTCGATCGGGTACGACGGCTTTCTTT

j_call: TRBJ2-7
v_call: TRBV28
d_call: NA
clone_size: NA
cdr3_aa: CASSLEGAGPSYEQYF
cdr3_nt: TGTGCCAGCAGTCTGGAGGGAGCGGGCCCCTCCTACGAGCAGTACTTC

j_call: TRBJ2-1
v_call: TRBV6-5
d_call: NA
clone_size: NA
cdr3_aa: CASTGAYNEQFF
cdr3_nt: TGTGCCAGCACGGGGGCCTACAATGAGCAGTTCTTC

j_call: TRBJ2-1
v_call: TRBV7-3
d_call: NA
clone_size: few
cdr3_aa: CASSLVRDSFNEQFF
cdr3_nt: TGTGCCAGCAGCTTAGTCCGGGACTCCTTCAATGAGCAGTTCTTC

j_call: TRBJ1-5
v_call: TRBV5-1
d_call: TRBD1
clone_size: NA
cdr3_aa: CASSLGPTGDQPQHF
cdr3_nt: TGCGCCAGCAGCTTGGGCCCCACAGGGGATCAGCCCCAGCATTTT

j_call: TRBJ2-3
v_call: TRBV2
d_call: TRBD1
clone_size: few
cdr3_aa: CASSQFQQGAGSTDTQYF
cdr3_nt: TGTGCCAGCAGTCAATTCCAACAGGGGGCAGGCAGCACAGATACGCAGTATTTT

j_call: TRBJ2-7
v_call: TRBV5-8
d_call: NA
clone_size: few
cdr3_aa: CASSLTRYEQYF
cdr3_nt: TGTGCCAGCAGCTTGACGCGCTACGAGCAGTACTTC

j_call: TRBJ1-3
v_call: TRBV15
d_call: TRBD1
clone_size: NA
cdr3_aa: CATSRGTGGNTIYF
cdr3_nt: TGTGCCACCAGCAGGGGGACAGGTGGAAACACCATATATTTT

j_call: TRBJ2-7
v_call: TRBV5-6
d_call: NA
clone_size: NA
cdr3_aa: CASSRASYEQYF
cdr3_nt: TGTGCCAGCAGCAGGGCCTCCTACGAGCAGTACTTC

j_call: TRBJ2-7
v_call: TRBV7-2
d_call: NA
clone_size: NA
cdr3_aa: CASSLTGTTEVYEQYF
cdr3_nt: TGTGCCAGCAGCTTGACCGGGACCACCGAGGTCTACGAGCAGTACTTC

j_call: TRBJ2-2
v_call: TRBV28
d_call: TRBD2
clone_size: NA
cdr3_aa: CASSLRTSGTGELFF
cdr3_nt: TGTGCCAGCAGTTTACGGACTAGCGGGACCGGGGAGCTGTTTTTT

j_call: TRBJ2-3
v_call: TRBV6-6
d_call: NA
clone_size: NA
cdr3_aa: CASSYTADTQYF
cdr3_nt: TGTGCCAGCAGTTACACGGCAGATACGCAGTATTTT

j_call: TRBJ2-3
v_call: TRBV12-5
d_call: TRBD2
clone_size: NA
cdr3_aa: CASALRTSGRLTDTQYF
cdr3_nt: TGTGCTAGTGCCCTCCGGACTAGCGGGAGATTGACAGATACGCAGTATTTT

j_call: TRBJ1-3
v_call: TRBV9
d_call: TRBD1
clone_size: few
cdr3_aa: CASSPRPSFSGGAGNTIYF
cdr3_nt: TGTGCCAGCAGCCCGAGGCCATCGTTCTCAGGGGGCGCTGGAAACACCATATATTTT

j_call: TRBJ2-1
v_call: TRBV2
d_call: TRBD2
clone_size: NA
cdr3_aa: CASSSLAGVYNEQFF
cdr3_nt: TGTGCCAGCAGTTCACTAGCGGGAGTGTACAATGAGCAGTTCTTC

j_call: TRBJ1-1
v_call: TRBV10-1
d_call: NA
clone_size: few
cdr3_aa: CASSDAGDTEAFF
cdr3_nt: TGCGCCAGCAGTGATGCAGGAGACACTGAAGCTTTCTTT

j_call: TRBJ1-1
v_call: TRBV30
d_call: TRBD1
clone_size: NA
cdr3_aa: CAWRNWDRATEAFF
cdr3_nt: TGTGCCTGGAGAAATTGGGACAGGGCGACTGAAGCTTTCTTT

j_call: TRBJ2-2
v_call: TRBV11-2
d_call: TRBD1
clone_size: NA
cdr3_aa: CASRMGNRGIGELFF
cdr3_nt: TGTGCCAGCAGAATGGGGAACAGGGGCATCGGGGAGCTGTTTTTT

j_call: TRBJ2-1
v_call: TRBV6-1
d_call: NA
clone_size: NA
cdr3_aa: CASSANLYNEQFF
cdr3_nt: TGTGCCAGCAGTGCGAACTTGTACAATGAGCAGTTCTTC

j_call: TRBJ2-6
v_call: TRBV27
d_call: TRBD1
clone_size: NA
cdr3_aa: CASSGQGDRASGANVLTF
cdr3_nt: TGTGCCAGCAGTGGACAGGGGGACAGGGCCTCTGGGGCCAACGTCCTGACTTTC

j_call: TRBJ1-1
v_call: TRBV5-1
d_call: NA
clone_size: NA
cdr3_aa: CASRPDRPNTEAFF
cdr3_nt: TGCGCCAGCAGACCCGACAGGCCCAACACTGAAGCTTTCTTT

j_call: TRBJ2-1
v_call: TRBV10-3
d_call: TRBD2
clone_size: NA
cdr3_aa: CAISILAGGNEQFF
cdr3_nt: TGTGCCATCAGCATCCTAGCGGGAGGGAATGAGCAGTTCTTC

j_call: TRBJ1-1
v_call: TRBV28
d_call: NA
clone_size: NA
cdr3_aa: CASTPTRGGSWNTEAFF
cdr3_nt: TGTGCCAGCACCCCTACCCGTGGGGGGTCGTGGAACACTGAAGCTTTCTTT

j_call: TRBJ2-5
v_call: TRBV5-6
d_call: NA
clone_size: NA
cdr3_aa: CASSLVWTGEETQYF
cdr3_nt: TGTGCCAGCAGCTTGGTCTGGACTGGAGAAGAGACCCAGTACTTC

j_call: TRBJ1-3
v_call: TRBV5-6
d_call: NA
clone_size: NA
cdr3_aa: CASSSTGFGNTIYF
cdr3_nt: TGTGCCAGCAGCAGTACAGGGTTCGGAAACACCATATATTTT

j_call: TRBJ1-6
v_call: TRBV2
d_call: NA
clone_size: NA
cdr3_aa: CASSRDSSYNSPLHF
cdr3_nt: TGTGCCAGCAGCCGAGACAGCTCCTATAATTCACCCCTCCACTTT

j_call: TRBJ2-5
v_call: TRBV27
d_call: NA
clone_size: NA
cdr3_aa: CASSLGGMYQETQYF
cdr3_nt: TGTGCCAGCAGTTTAGGGGGCATGTACCAAGAGACCCAGTACTTC

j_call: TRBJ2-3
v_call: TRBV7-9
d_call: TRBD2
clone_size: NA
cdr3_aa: CASSLGLAVDTQYF
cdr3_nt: TGTGCCAGCAGCTTAGGACTAGCGGTAGATACGCAGTATTTT